The 5 T cell receptor beta chains presented below share a single source sample, sequenced in a study of blood T cells in healthy people across ages (dated by TCRdb to between 2014 and 2017). The method behind the library was 5' RACE. Sequencing instrument: Illumina HiSeq 2500. The second PCR ran for about 7 to 11 cycles and used a J-beta primer mix along with a sample-barcoded 5' primer. The raw public reads went through TCRdb reprocessing: fastp at Q25, MiXCR clone calling, in-frame beta chains kept. Each CDR3 protein appears once, grouped with its most common genes and DNA. A total of roughly 680,000 distinct CDR3 sequences appear in this sample, 21% of them only once. Approximately 3.7% of the sample lies in the top ten. Sequenced material: blood. Receptors originate from a man aged 65 to 85 in good health.

V gene TRBV6-6 combines with J gene TRBJ2-5; D not certain. The CDR3 covers 13 residues. Germline V gene data show CDR1 as MNHNY and CDR2 as SVGAGI (reference sequence). The V end was cut by 2 bases, the J end by 5 bases, with 9 bases between. The DNA for the CDR3 is TGTGCCAGCAGTTACACCAACGGGGAGACCCAGTACTTC. Its protein is CASSYTNGETQYF.

This clonotype was observed many times. The chain recombines TRBV7-9 with TRBJ1-4; TRBD1 is a possible D gene (6 bases). Germline-derived CDR1 and CDR2 are SEHNR and FQNEAQ (reference sequence). The CDR3 has 15 amino acids. V was pared by 1 base and J by 5 bases, with 11 bases between. The CDR3 DNA follows: TGTGCCAGCAGCTTAGGACAGGTGACCAATGAAAAACTGTTTTTT. It yields the protein CASSLGQVTNEKLFF.

The chain uses TRBV7-9 and TRBJ2-7; TRBD1 is a possible D gene (6 bases). CDR1 and CDR2 from the germline V gene are SEHNR and FQNEAQ (reference sequence). V gave up 5 bases and J gave up 0 bases, with 14 bases separating them. The CDR3 is made up of 15 amino acids. The CDR3 region is CASSATGLSSYEQYF. CDR3 nucleotides: TGTGCCAGCAGCGCAACAGGGTTGAGCTCCTACGAGCAGTACTTC.

In its sample, this clonotype was seen a few times. The CDR3 region is CASSQDPGAAKNIQYF. CDR3 DNA: TGTGCCAGCAGCCAAGACCCGGGGGCTGCCAAAAACATTCAGTACTTC. V is TRBV3-1 and J is TRBJ2-4; tentatively, D is TRBD1 or TRBD2 (6 bases each). The germline gives CDR1 LGHDT, CDR2 YNNKEL (reference sequence). The V and J ends lost 0 bases and 1 base respectively, with 10 bases between them. There are 16 residues in the CDR3.

In its sample, this clonotype was seen a few times. V and J are TRBV4-3 and TRBJ2-1; 10 bases map to TRBD2. This CDR3 is 16 amino acids long. Germline assignment: CDR1 LGHNA and CDR2 YSLEER. J was trimmed by 7 bases and V by 0 bases; bases with no gene match: 6. CDR3 residues: CASSQDPAGGFNEQFF. The DNA of the CDR3 is TGCGCCAGCAGCCAAGATCCAGCGGGAGGGTTTAATGAGCAGTTCTTC.